One sample yielded the 14 T cell receptor beta chains listed below, sequenced in a study of blood T cell repertoires in COVID-19. Libraries were prepared by immunoSEQ multiplex PCR; TCRdb keeps only in-frame clonotypes and omits some of them. This table has about 92,000 clones, approximately 90% appearing once. The sequencing input was peripheral blood. The receptor source for this set is an older woman with COVID-19, enrolled during active disease.

The rearrangement links TRBV11-3 to TRBJ2-3, with a tentative D call TRBD2 (5 bases). Germline CDR1 reads SGHNT; CDR2 reads YENEEA. CDR3 length: 13 residues. V was clipped by 1 base and J by 4 bases, with 6 bases between them. The CDR3 nucleotides are TGTGCCAGCAGCTTAGTACTAGCAGATACGCAGTATTTT. Protein sequence: CASSLVLADTQYF.

The V gene is TRBV7-9, the J gene TRBJ2-7, with 9 bases identical to TRBD1. Germline V gene sequence: CDR1 SEHNR, CDR2 FQNEAQ (reference sequence). The CDR3 covers 14 residues. The V and J ends lost 2 bases and 6 bases, in that order; junction bases with no gene match: 5. CDR3 sequence (DNA): TGTGCCAGCAGCTTAACACAGGGGGCTTTCGAGCAGTACTTC. This encodes CASSLTQGAFEQYF.

This rearrangement joins TRBV5-4 to TRBJ2-6; 11 nucleotides align to TRBD1. This CDR3 is built from 17 residues. Germline lookup yields CDR1 SGHNT and CDR2 YYREEE (reference sequence). V trimming: 3 bases; J trimming: 0 bases; junction bases outside the gene matches: 2. As DNA, the CDR3 is TGTGCCAGCAGCTCCGGGACAGGGGGCTCTGGGGCCAACGTCCTGACTTTC. Its protein is CASSSGTGGSGANVLTF. The full variable domain, its missing parts supplied by reference TRBV5-4 and TRBJ2-6, is ETGVTQSPTHLIKTRGQQVTLRCSSQSGHNTVSWYQQALGQGPQFIFQYYREEENGRGNFPPRFSGLQFPNYSSELNVNALELDDSALYLCASSSGTGGSGANVLTFGAGSRLTVL.

This clone was found many times. This chain uses TRBV3-1 (or the pseudogene TRBV3-2) with TRBJ1-1; TRBD1 aligns across 8 bases. There are 13 residues in the CDR3. CDR1 and CDR2 (germline): LGHDT, YNNKEL (reference sequence). The junction had 6 bases not matched to a gene; V was cut back by 4 bases and J by 8 bases. As DNA, the CDR3 is TGTGCCAGCAGCCCACCGGGACAGGAAGAAGCTTTCTTT. It codes for CASSPPGQEEAFF.

The chain employs TRBV18 and TRBJ2-7; D call uncertain. This CDR3 contains 16 residues. Germline V CDR1 and CDR2: KGHSH, LQKENI. V lost 2 bases to trimming and J lost 2 bases, with 16 bases between them. The CDR3 DNA follows: TGTGCCAGCTCACCAGGCCCTAATACAGTGACCTACGAGCAGTACTTC. The encoded protein is CASSPGPNTVTYEQYF.

Notes on this clone: The junction does not match germline at one end; this may be a read error. This chain joins TRBV25-1 and TRBJ2-7; possibly TRBD2 for D (6 bases). Germline V gene lookup returns CDR1 MGHDK and CDR2 SYGVNS. The CDR3 sequence is 13 residues long. This CDR3 is CASREWGAYEQYF. The CDR3 bases are TGTGCCAGCAGAGAATGGGGGGCCTACGAGCAGTACTTC.

The rearrangement links TRBV7-9 to TRBJ1-1; the D gene is possibly TRBD1 (5 bases). CDR1 is SEHNR and CDR2 is FQNEAQ in the germline V gene (reference sequence). This CDR3 region has 13 residues. The V and J ends lost 2 bases and 10 bases respectively, with 14 bases between them. As DNA, the CDR3 is TGTGCCAGCAGCTTATTGGGTGGGGCCGTAGCTTTCTTT. Protein sequence: CASSLLGGAVAFF.

The genes are TRBV5-1 and TRBJ2-5, with 7 nucleotides matching TRBD2. The CDR3 totals 16 residues. The V gene end was trimmed by 4 bases and the J gene end by 4 bases; junction bases not matched to a gene: 13. CDR1 SGHRS and CDR2 YFSETQ come from the germline V gene. CDR3 bases: TGCGCCAGCAGCCATCCCCGGCCGGGGGGTGGAGAGACCCAGTACTTC. It encodes CASSHPRPGGGETQYF.

The table lists this clone with a few counts. The chain has TRBV7-2 and TRBJ1-3, with D perhaps matching TRBD1 (5 bases). Germline V gene lookup returns CDR1 SGHTA and CDR2 FQGNSA. Trimming stripped 4 bases from V and 7 bases from J, with 17 bases between. The CDR3 loop spans 15 amino acids. CDR3 DNA: TGTGCCAGCAGCTCAGCGGGGCGCCAGTGGAACACCATATATTTT. Amino acid sequence: CASSSAGRQWNTIYF. Complete variable domain (other parts from reference TRBV7-2 and TRBJ1-3): GAGVSQSPSNKVTEKGKDVELRCDPISGHTALYWYRQSLGQGLEFLIYFQGNSAPDKSGLPSDRFSAERTGGSVSTLTIQRTQQEDSAVYLCASSSAGRQWNTIYFGEGSWLTVV.

This CDR3 reads CASSQDERGLAMPKNIQYF. CDR3 sequence (DNA): TGTGCCAGCAGCCAAGATGAAAGGGGACTAGCAATGCCCAAAAACATTCAGTACTTC. This chain uses TRBV3-1 (or the pseudogene TRBV3-2) with TRBJ2-4, with 9 bases fitting TRBD2. Germline loops: CDR1 LGHDT, CDR2 YNNKEL (reference sequence). Losses at the gene ends were 0 bases for V and 2 bases for J; bases not matched to a gene: 11. The CDR3 runs to 19 residues.

This chain joins TRBV5-6 and TRBJ1-6; TRBD1 might be the D (5 bases). V lost 0 bases to trimming and J lost 9 bases, with 13 bases between them. The CDR3 has 15 amino acids. CDR1 and CDR2 (germline): SGHDT, YYEEEE. The chain's CDR3 is CASSLVLGPRSPLHF. The CDR3 coding sequence is TGTGCCAGCAGCTTGGTTCTGGGGCCGCGTTCACCCCTCCACTTT. The full variable domain, completed using reference TRBV5-6 and TRBJ1-6, is DAGVTQSPTHLIKTRGQQVTLRCSPKSGHDTVSWYQQALGQGPQFIFQYYEEEERQRGNFPDRFSGHQFPNYSSELNVNALLLGDSALYLCASSLVLGPRSPLHFGNGTRLTVT.

This sequence joins TRBV18 and TRBJ1-1; 9 bases are shared with TRBD1. The CDR3 is 15 residues long. Germline V gene data show CDR1 as KGHSH and CDR2 as LQKENI. J lost 2 bases, V lost 3 bases, and 4 bases had no gene match. CDR3 protein: CASSPRTGVNTEAFF. As DNA, the CDR3 is TGTGCCAGCTCACCCCGGACAGGGGTCAACACTGAAGCTTTCTTT.

CDR3 region: CAISKTKGDQPQHF. The CDR3 coding sequence is TGTGCCATCAGCAAGACGAAGGGGGATCAGCCCCAGCATTTT. V and J are TRBV10-3 and TRBJ1-5; perhaps TRBD1 as D (6 bases). This CDR3 comprises 14 residues. The germline V gene encodes CDR1 ENHRY and CDR2 SYGVKD. V was shortened by 6 bases and J by 5 bases, with 14 bases between the two germline ends.

The V gene is TRBV9, the J gene TRBJ1-1, with D hard to call. The CDR3 is 15 residues long. The germline gives CDR1 SGDLS, CDR2 YYNGEE. Trimming stripped 4 bases from V and 0 bases from J, with 13 bases between. CDR3 region: CASSPSRSVNTEAFF. CDR3 nucleotides: TGTGCCAGCAGCCCGTCGCGGTCGGTGAACACTGAAGCTTTCTTT. The variable domain in full, with the rest retrieved from reference TRBV9 and TRBJ1-1, is DSGVTQTPKHLITATGQRVTLRCSPRSGDLSVYWYQQSLDQGLQFLIQYYNGEERAKGNILERFSAQQFPDLHSELNLSSLELGDSALYFCASSPSRSVNTEAFFGQGTRLTVV.